This TCR beta chain was recorded in a study of blood T cell repertoires in COVID-19. Study information: Researchers got acute and convalescent COVID-19 samples from the United States, Italy and Spain. T cells, B-cell-depleted T cells, or PBMCs supplied cDNA or gDNA.

This clone was picked up a small number of times. The V gene's germline CDR1 is GTSNPN and CDR2 SVGIG (reference sequence). Trimming stripped 8 bases from V and 1 base from J, with 9 bases between. There are 11 residues in the CDR3. Per the original data handling: Estimates of nucleated cell counts were drawn from the amplification of reference gene primers. Measured with immunoSEQ multiplex PCR; TCRdb has only the in-frame clones, and not every one. V and J calls and clone size come straight from that table; D and trimming were deduced from the DNA. The sample shows roughly 700,000 clones, more than 80% of them seen only once.

Sequenced sample: peripheral blood. The sequence came from a woman younger than 30 with acute or convalescent COVID-19. The rearrangement joins TRBV30 to TRBJ2-7; tentatively, D is TRBD2 (6 bases). The CDR3 coding sequence is TGTGCCGGCGGGACTTCCTACGAGCAGTACTTC. This codes for CAGGTSYEQYF.